The TCR beta chain described here comes from a study of T cells in Graves' hyperthyroidism and ophthalmopathy. Amplification targeted TCR beta CDR3 regions from RNA transcripts. HTBI primers drove first-round RT-PCR of the TCR CDR3. TCRdb independently ran MiXCR on the multiplex PCR reads; one entry per CDR3 protein. The sample has a few hundred thousand distinct CDR3 sequences, around 42% seen once. V lost 1 base to trimming and J lost 5 bases, with 6 bases between them. There are 13 residues in the CDR3. Germline V CDR1 and CDR2: SGHTA, FQGTGA. The sample was peripheral blood or thyroid tissue (not recorded which). The receptor was isolated from a woman aged 18-29 years with Graves' hyperthyroidism. The chain recombines TRBV7-3 with TRBJ1-3; a weak D match, TRBD1 (5 bases). The CDR3 DNA is TGTGCCAGCAGCTTAAACAGGCGAAACACCATATATTTT. It yields the protein CASSLNRRNTIYF. Full variable domain (outside the CDR3, taken from reference TRBV7-3 and TRBJ1-3): GAGVSQTPSNKVTEKGKYVELRCDPISGHTALYWYRQSLGQGPEFLIYFQGTGAADDSGLPNDRFFAVRPEGSVSTLKIQRTERGDSAVYLCASSLNRRNTIYFGEGSWLTVV.